The rows below give T cell receptor beta chains drawn from one sample of a study of PD-L1 blockade in urothelial cancer. Using immunoSEQ multiplex PCR, the repertoire was profiled, and TCRdb retains in-frame clones only, with some absent. The sample lists about 80,000 clones, roughly 90% occurring once. The sequencing used PBMCs, collected around atezolizumab (anti-PD-L1) treatment. The receptors originated from a woman in her 70s with urothelial cancer. Both conserved end residues are part of each CDR3. The D gene is left open where the match is weak. The size of a clone is reported for some rows only, either as once, few or many, or as a class for expanded clones.

>TRBJ2-3|NA|TRBD2|TRBV15
TGTGCCACCAGCGGTCGACTAGCGCTCACAGATACGCAGTATTTT
CATSGRLALTDTQYF
>TRBJ1-5|NA|NA|TRBV4-1
TGCGCCAGCAGCCCCCGACCCCGTTCCGGGAATCAGCCCCAGCATTTT
CASSPRPRSGNQPQHF
>TRBJ1-1|NA|NA|TRBV5-5
TGTGCCAGCAGCTTGTTCGTAGGACAACAAAACACTGAAGCTTTCTTT
CASSLFVGQQNTEAFF
>TRBJ1-2|NA|NA|TRBV30
TGTGCCTGTCGTACGGGGTGGACTGGCTACACCTTC
CACRTGWTGYTF
>TRBJ2-7|NA|NA|TRBV7-9
TGTGCCAGCAGTCGACCGGGACATCCATCCTACGAGCAGTACTTC
CASSRPGHPSYEQYF
>TRBJ1-4|NA|NA|TRBV4-3
TGCGCCAGCAGCCGAGGCAGGGGCAATGAAAAACTGTTTTTT
CASSRGRGNEKLFF
>TRBJ2-3|NA|NA|TRBV5-1
TGCGCCAGCAGCCCGAAGGGGCTAGGGCTCACAGATACGCAGTATTTT
CASSPKGLGLTDTQYF
>TRBJ2-5|NA|NA|TRBV28
TGTGCCAGCAGTCCCCGCGGCAGACCTCAAGAGACCCAGTACTTC
CASSPRGRPQETQYF
>TRBJ2-7|NA|TRBD2|TRBV28
TGTGCCAGCAGTTTAACTAGCGGGAGGGCCTACGAGCAGTACTTC
CASSLTSGRAYEQYF
>TRBJ2-3|NA|TRBD2|TRBV5-1
TGCGCCAGCAGCTTGGCCGCGGCGGGAGGGAGTGTAGATACGCAGTATTTT
CASSLAAAGGSVDTQYF
>TRBJ2-3|NA|NA|TRBV10-3
TGTGCCATCAGTCCAATACAGGATAGCACAGATACGCAGTATTTT
CAISPIQDSTDTQYF
>TRBJ2-6|NA|TRBD2|TRBV9
TGTGCCAGCAGCGTGACCCTAGCGGGGGGGCTCTCTGGGGCCAACGTCCTGACTTTC
CASSVTLAGGLSGANVLTF
>TRBJ1-5|few|NA|TRBV5-1
TGCGCCAGCAGTGTATCCCCCAATCAGCCCCAGCATTTT
CASSVSPNQPQHF
>TRBJ1-1|NA|NA|TRBV5-1
TGCGCCAGCAGCTTGTCAGGTACTTCGAACACTGAAGCTTTCTTT
CASSLSGTSNTEAFF
>TRBJ2-3|NA|TRBD2|TRBV7-9
TGTGCCAGCAGCTTATTAGCGGGGGGGGGCACAGATACGCAGTATTTT
CASSLLAGGGTDTQYF
>TRBJ1-2|NA|NA|TRBV19
TGTGCCAGTAGTATTTTCGGGGATAACTATGGCTACACCTTC
CASSIFGDNYGYTF